This T cell receptor (beta chain) was found in a study of T cells in narcolepsy (dated by TCRdb to the late 2010s). Background on the whole study: The study enrolled patients with narcolepsy type 1 or type 2 (NT1, NT2) together with healthy control donors. The study used TCR Vbeta sequencing to track clonotypes in blood and CSF while looking for autoreactive T cells in narcolepsy patients that target self-antigens of hypocretin neurons (hypocretin, TRIB2). Overall results and qualifications from the work: In plots comparing CSF and blood CD4+ T cell clonotypes from the same patient, HCRT-specific and TRIB2-specific autoreactive clonotypes were highlighted. Some blood memory CD4+ repertoires from patients and controls contained no sequences matching autoreactive T cell clones. Autoreactive clonotypes were reported to be detected serially in the blood of the same patients and of different patients, but not in the blood of healthy controls. Patients and controls had similar numbers of sequenced blood memory CD4+ clonotypes, with averages of some 40,000 in patients and 33,354 in controls.

Concerning this clone: Its specific antigen is unknown. No base quality values were provided; no much bigger clone lies one nucleotide off.

Library preparation employed the immunoSEQ multiplex PCR assay. Drawn from immuneACCESS, this table holds only the in-frame rearrangements with V and J called that TCRdb kept. Clones are partly lost; checked studies trace under half to an unresolved V gene and leave the rest unexplained. A total of 25,000 or so clones appear in this sample, about 82% of them only once. Roughly 10% of the sample is taken by the ten largest. For TCR Vbeta sequencing, memory CD4+ T cells were sorted ex vivo from the peripheral blood of both healthy controls and narcolepsy patients. Clipping removes 0 bases from V and 0 bases from J, with 11 as the unmatched junction base count. Taken from cysteine to phenylalanine, the CDR3 has 19 residues. The kept DNA is CDR3 alone, 57 bases in frame from the first base. Based on the germline V gene, the CDR1 and CDR2 sequences are KGHSH and LQKENI.

The source is a human donor in good health. This chain joins TRBV18 to TRBJ1-3, with 7 junctional bases fitting TRBD1. The specimen was memory (CD45RA-) CD4+ T cells from blood. The cell subset or site label, read with the paper, signifies: memory T cells sorted ex vivo from peripheral blood. CDR3 region: CASSPPGATGDSSGNTIYF. The sequenced DNA is TGTGCCAGCTCACCACCGGGGGCCACAGGGGATTCCTCTGGAAACACCATATATTTT.